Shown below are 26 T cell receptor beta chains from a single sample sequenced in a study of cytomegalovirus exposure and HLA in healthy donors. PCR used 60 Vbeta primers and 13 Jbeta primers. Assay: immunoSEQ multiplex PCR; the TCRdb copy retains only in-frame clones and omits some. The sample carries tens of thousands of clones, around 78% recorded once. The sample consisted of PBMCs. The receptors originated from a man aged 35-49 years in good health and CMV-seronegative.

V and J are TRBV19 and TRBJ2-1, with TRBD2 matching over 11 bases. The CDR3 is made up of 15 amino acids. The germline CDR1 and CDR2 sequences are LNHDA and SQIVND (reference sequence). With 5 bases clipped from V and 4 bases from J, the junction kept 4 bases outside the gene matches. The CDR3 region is CASSLGLAVYNEQFF. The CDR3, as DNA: TGTGCCAGTAGTCTGGGACTAGCGGTTTACAATGAGCAGTTCTTC.

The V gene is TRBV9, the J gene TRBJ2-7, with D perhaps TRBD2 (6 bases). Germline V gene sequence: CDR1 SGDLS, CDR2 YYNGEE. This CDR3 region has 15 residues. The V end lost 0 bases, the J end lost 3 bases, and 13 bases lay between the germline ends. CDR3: CASSVGQGGNYEQYF. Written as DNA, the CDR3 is TGTGCCAGCAGCGTAGGGCAGGGCGGGAACTACGAGCAGTACTTC. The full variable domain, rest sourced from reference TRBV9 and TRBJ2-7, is DSGVTQTPKHLITATGQRVTLRCSPRSGDLSVYWYQQSLDQGLQFLIQYYNGEERAKGNILERFSAQQFPDLHSELNLSSLELGDSALYFCASSVGQGGNYEQYFGPGTRLTVT.

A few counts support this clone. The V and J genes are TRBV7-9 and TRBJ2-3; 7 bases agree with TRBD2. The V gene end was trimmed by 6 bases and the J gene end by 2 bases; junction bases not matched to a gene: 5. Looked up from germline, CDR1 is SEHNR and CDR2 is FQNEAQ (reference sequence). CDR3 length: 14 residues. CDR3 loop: CASSTSGNTDTQYF. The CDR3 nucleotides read TGTGCCAGCAGTACCAGCGGGAACACAGATACGCAGTATTTT.

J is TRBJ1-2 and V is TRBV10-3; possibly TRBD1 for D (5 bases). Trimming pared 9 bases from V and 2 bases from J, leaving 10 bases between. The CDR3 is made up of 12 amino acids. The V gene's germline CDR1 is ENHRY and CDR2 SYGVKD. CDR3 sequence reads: CAIARQNYGYTF. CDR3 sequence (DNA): TGTGCCATAGCTCGACAGAACTATGGCTACACCTTC.

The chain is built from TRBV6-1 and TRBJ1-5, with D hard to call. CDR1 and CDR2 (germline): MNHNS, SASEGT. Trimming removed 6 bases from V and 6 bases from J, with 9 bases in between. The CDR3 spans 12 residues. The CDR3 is CASSPSFQPQHF. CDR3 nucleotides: TGTGCCAGCAGCCCCTCTTTTCAGCCCCAGCATTTT.

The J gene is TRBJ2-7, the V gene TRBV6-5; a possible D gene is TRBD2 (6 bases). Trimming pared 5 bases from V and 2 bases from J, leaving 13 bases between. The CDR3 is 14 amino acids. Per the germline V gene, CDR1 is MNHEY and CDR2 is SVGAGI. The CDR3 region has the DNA TGTGCCAGCAGTCCCCTAGAGCGGGCCTACGAGCAGTACTTC. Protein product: CASSPLERAYEQYF.

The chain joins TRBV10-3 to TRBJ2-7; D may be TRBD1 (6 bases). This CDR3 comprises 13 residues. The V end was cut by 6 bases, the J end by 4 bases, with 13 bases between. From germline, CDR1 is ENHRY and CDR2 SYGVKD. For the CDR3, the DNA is TGTGCCATCAGCCAGGGGTTGGGGTACGAGCAGTACTTC. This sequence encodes CAISQGLGYEQYF.

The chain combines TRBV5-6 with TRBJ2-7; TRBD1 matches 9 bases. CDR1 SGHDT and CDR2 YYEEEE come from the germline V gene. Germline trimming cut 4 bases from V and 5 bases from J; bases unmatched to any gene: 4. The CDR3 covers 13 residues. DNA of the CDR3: TGTGCCAGCAGCGATGGGACAGGGAACGAGCAGTACTTC. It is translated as CASSDGTGNEQYF.

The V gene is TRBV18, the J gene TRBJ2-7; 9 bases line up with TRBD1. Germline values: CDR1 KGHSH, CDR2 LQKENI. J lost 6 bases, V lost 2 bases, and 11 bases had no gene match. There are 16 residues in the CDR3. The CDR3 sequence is CASSPYGTGNGVEQYF. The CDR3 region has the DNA TGTGCCAGCTCACCATACGGGACAGGGAATGGGGTCGAGCAGTACTTC.

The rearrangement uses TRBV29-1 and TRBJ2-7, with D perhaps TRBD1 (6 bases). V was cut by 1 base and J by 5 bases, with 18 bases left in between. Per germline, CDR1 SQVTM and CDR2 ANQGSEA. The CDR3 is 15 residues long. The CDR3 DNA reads TGCAGCGTTGAAGGCAGCAGGGGATCTTTGCACGAGCAGTACTTC. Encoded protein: CSVEGSRGSLHEQYF.

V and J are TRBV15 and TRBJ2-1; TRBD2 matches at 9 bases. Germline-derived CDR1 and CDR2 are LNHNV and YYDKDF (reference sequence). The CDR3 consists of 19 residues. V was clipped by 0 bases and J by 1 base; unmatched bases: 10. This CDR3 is CATSRDLIAGVSSYNEQFF. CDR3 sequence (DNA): TGTGCCACCAGCAGAGATCTGATAGCGGGAGTTTCATCCTACAATGAGCAGTTCTTC.

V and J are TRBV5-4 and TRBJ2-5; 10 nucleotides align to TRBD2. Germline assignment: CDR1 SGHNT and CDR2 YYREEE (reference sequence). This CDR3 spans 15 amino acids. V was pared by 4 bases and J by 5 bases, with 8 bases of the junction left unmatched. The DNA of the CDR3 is TGTGCCAGCAGCCCCAGTACTAGCGGGACGGAGACCCAGTACTTC. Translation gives CASSPSTSGTETQYF.

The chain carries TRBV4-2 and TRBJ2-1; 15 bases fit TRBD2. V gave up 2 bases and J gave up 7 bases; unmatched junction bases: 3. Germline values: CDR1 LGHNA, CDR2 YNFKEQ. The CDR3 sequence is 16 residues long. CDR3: CASSQSGLAGGNEQFF. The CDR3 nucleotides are TGTGCCAGCAGCCAATCAGGACTAGCGGGAGGGAATGAGCAGTTCTTC.

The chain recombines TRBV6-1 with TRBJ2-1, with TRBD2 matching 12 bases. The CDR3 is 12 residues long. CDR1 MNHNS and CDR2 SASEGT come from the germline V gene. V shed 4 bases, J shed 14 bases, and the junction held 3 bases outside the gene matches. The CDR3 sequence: CASSGASGREFF. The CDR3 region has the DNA TGTGCCAGCAGTGGGGCTAGCGGGAGGGAGTTCTTC.

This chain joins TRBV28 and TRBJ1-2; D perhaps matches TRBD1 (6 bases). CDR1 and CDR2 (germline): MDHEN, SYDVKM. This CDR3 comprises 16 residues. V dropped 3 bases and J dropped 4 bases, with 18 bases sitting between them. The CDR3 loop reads CASSFKGQGFIYGYTF. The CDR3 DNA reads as TGTGCCAGCAGTTTTAAAGGTCAGGGGTTCATCTATGGCTACACCTTC.

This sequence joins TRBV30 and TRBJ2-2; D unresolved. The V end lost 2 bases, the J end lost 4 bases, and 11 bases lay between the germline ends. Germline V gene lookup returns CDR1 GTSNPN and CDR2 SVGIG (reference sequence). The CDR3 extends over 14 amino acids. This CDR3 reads CAWSPPGSTGELFF. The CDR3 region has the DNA TGTGCCTGGAGTCCCCCTGGCAGCACCGGGGAGCTGTTTTTT.

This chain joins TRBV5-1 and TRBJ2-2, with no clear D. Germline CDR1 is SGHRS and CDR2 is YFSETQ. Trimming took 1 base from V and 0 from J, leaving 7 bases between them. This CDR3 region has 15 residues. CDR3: CASSLTAPNTGELFF. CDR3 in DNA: TGCGCCAGCAGCTTGACTGCGCCGAACACCGGGGAGCTGTTTTTT.

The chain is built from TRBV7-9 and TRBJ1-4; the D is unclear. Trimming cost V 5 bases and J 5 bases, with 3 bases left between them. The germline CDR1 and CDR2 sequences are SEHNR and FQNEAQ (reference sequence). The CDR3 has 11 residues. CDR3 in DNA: TGTGCCAGCAGCCCGAATGAAAAACTGTTTTTT. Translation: CASSPNEKLFF.

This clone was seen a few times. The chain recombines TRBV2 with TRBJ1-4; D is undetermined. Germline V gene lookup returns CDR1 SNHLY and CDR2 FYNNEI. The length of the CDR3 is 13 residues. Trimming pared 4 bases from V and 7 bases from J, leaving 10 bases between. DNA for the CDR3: TGTGCCAGCAGTGTGTCCACGGGTGAAAAACTGTTTTTT. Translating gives CASSVSTGEKLFF.

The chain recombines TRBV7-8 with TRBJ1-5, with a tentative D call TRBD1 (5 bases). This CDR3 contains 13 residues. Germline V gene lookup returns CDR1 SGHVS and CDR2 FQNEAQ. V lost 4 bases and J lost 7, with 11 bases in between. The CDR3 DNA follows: TGTGCCAGCAGCTCAGGGTTCAAGCAGCCCCAGCATTTT. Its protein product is CASSSGFKQPQHF.

The CDR3 loop is CASSLDPGTHEQYF. The CDR3 DNA sequence: TGTGCCAGCAGCTTAGACCCGGGTACTCACGAGCAGTACTTC. This chain joins TRBV7-2 and TRBJ2-7; D is undetermined. Trimming removed 1 base at V and 5 bases at J, with 12 bases between. CDR3 length equals 14 residues. Per the germline V gene, CDR1 is SGHTA and CDR2 is FQGNSA.

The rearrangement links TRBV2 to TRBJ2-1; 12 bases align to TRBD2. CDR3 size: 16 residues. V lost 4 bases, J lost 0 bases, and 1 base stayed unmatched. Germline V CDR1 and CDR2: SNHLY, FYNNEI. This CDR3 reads CASSGTSGVSYNEQFF. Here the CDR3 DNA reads TGTGCCAGCAGTGGGACTAGCGGGGTCTCCTACAATGAGCAGTTCTTC.

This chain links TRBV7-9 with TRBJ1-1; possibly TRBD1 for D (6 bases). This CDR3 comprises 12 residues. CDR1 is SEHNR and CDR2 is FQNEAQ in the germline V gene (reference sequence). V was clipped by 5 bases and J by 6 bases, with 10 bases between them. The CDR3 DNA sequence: TGTGCCAGCAGCATACAGGGCGCTGAAGCTTTCTTT. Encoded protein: CASSIQGAEAFF.

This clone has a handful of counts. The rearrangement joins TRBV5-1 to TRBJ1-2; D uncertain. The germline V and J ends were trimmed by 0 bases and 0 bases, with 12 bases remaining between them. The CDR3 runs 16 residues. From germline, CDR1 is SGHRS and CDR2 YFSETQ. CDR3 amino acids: CASSLGLGGTNYGYTF. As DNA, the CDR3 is TGCGCCAGCAGCTTGGGGCTGGGAGGGACTAACTATGGCTACACCTTC. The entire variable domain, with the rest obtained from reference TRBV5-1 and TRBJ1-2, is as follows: KAGVTQTPRYLIKTRGQQVTLSCSPISGHRSVSWYQQTPGQGLQFLFEYFSETQRNKGNFPGRFSGRQFSNSRSEMNVSTLELGDSALYLCASSLGLGGTNYGYTFGSGTRLTVV.

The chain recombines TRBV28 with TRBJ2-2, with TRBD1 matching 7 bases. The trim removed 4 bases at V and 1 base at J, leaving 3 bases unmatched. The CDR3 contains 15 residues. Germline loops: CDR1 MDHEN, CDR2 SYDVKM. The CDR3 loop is CASSSGQVNTGELFF. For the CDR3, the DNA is TGTGCCAGCAGTTCAGGACAGGTGAACACCGGGGAGCTGTTTTTT.

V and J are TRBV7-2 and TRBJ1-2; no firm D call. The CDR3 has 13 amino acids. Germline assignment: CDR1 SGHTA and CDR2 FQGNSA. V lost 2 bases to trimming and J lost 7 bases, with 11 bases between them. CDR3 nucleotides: TGTGCCAGCAGCTTACCGGTGCCAACTGGCTACACCTTC. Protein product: CASSLPVPTGYTF.